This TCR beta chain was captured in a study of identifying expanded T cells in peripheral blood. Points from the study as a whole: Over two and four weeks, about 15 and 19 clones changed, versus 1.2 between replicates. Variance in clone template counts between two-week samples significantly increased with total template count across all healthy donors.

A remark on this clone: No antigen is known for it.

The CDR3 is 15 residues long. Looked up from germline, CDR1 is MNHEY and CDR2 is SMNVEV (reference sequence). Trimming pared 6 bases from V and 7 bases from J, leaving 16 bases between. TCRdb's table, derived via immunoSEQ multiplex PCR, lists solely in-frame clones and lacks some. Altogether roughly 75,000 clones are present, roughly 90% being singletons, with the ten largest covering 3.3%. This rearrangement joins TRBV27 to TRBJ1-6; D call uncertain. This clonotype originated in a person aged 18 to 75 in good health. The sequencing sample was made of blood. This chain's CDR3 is CASRPRDPANSPLHF. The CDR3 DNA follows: TGTGCCAGCAGACCCCGGGATCCAGCAAATTCACCCCTCCACTTT.